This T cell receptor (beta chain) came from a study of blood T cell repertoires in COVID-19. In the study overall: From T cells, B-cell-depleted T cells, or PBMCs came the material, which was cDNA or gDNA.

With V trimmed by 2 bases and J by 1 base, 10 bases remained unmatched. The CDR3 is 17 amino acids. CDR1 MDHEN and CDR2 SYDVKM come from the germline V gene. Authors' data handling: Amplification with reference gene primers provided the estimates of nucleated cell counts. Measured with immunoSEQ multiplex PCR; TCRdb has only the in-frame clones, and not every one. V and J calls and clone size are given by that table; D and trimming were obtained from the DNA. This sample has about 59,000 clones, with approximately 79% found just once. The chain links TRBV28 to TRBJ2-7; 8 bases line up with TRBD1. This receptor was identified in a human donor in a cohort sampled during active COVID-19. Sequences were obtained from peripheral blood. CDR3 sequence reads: CASSLNGQGLGSYEQYF. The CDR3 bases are TGTGCCAGCAGTTTAAACGGACAGGGATTGGGGTCCTACGAGCAGTACTTC.